These T cell receptor beta chains were read from a single sample in a study of post-analysis software for immune sequencing data. Each CDR3 protein is one row after TCRdb ran MiXCR on the PCR reads. The sample lists roughly 670,000 distinct CDR3 sequences; approximately 60% were seen once. The specimen was blood. Receptors were obtained from a girl aged 2 to 10 with multiple sclerosis. The CDR3 runs from the conserved cysteine through the conserved F or W. The D gene is left open where the match is weak.

v_call	j_call	d_call	cdr3_aa
TRBV5-1	TRBJ2-1	-	CASSLVGGYNEQFF
TRBV12-3/TRBV12-4	TRBJ2-1	TRBD1	CASSPGQGALGEQFF
TRBV20-1	TRBJ2-2	-	CSARPRDTGELFF
TRBV5-1	TRBJ2-5	-	CASSLDQGGVTQYF
TRBV6-6	TRBJ2-3	TRBD2	CASRQRGLTDTQYF
TRBV6-5	TRBJ2-5	-	CASSYGTVQETQYF
TRBV5-4	TRBJ2-1	-	CASSLVGSPPYNEQFF
TRBV6-1	TRBJ2-7	TRBD1	CASSEGTGPTSPYEQYF
TRBV21-1	TRBJ2-5	-	CASSKAVQGNQETQYF
TRBV7-9	TRBJ2-3	-	CASSLVVKPGDTQYF
TRBV20-1	TRBJ2-5	TRBD2	CSASASGRAGGETQYF
TRBV6-6	TRBJ2-1	-	CASSYSRQTGPYNEQFF
TRBV4-1	TRBJ2-4	TRBD2	CASSQDRAGGLREQYF
TRBV29-1	TRBJ1-1	-	CSVGANTEAFF
TRBV4-1	TRBJ1-2	TRBD1	CASSHRQGAEDGYTF
TRBV9	TRBJ1-1	TRBD1	CASSVLDRELGAFF
TRBV7-3	TRBJ2-3	-	CASSQAPPLGGADTQYF
TRBV29-1	TRBJ2-7	TRBD1	CSVLYAGQGEYEQYF
TRBV11-2	TRBJ2-1	TRBD2	CASSLLAGLESYNEQFF
TRBV14	TRBJ2-1	-	CASSQDLVVNEQFF
TRBV7-9	TRBJ1-2	-	CASSYPGDEYGYTF
TRBV20-1	TRBJ2-7	-	CSTRQGGSLGYEQYF
TRBV5-4	TRBJ2-3	TRBD2	CASSSLAGGLDTQYF
TRBV4-1	TRBJ2-7	-	CASSQVTSYEQYF
TRBV2	TRBJ2-5	TRBD2	CASRSGGLETQYF
TRBV5-6	TRBJ2-3	TRBD2	CASSWTSGTDTQYF
TRBV20-1	TRBJ2-7	-	CSARPSSYEQYF
TRBV5-5	TRBJ2-3	-	CASSFMGTGGPDTQYF
TRBV29-1	TRBJ2-5	TRBD1	CSVVRTGQGETQYF
TRBV6-5	TRBJ1-1	-	CASSYLGGKAFF
TRBV11-2	TRBJ2-1	TRBD1	CASSSDRGMFYNEQFF
TRBV13	TRBJ1-4	-	CASSFAREEVTNEKLFF
TRBV6-6	TRBJ2-7	-	CASSVNSYEQYF
TRBV6-4	TRBJ1-5	-	CASSDLQGCNQPQHF
TRBV20-1	TRBJ2-1	-	CSLGAGVGEQFF
TRBV7-2	TRBJ2-7	-	CASSSHRTVFSYEQYF
TRBV20-1	TRBJ1-2	-	CSARQFSQGYTF
TRBV9	TRBJ2-7	-	CASSPRDSHEQYF
TRBV7-8	TRBJ2-7	TRBD1	CASRPGQGGWQYF
TRBV29-1	TRBJ2-1	TRBD1	CSVSLTGGDEQFF